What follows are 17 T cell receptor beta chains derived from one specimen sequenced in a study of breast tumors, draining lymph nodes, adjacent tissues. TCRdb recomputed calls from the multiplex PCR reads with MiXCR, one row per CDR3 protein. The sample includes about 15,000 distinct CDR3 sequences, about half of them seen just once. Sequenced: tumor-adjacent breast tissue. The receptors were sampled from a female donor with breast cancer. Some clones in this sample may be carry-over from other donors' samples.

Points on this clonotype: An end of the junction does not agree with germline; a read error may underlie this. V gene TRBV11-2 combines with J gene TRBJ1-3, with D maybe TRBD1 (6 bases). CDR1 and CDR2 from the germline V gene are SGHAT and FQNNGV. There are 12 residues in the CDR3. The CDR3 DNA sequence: TGTGCCAGCAGCTTAGAAGGGGGAAGAGTTACCTTT. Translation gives CASSLEGGRVTF.

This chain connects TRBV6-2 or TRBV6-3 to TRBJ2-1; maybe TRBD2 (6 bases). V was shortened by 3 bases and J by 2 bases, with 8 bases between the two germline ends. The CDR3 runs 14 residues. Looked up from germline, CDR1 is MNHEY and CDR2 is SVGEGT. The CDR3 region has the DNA TGTGCCAGCAGTTATGGCGGGACCTACAATGAGCAGTTCTTC. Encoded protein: CASSYGGTYNEQFF.

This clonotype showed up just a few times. The CDR3 here is CATSDNSNQPQHF. The CDR3 DNA reads TGTGCCACCAGTGACAATAGCAATCAGCCCCAGCATTTT. V usage is TRBV24-1 and J usage is TRBJ1-5; D is ambiguous. Trimming removed 4 bases at V and 0 bases at J, with 3 bases between. The CDR3 length is 13 residues. CDR1 is KGHDR and CDR2 is SFDVKD in the germline V gene.

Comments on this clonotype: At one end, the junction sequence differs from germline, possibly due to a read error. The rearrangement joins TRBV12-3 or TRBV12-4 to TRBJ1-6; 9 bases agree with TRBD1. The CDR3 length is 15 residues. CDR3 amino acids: CAGSAGQGRESPLHF. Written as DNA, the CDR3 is TGTGCCGGCAGTGCGGGACAGGGCAGAGAATCACCCCTCCACTTT.

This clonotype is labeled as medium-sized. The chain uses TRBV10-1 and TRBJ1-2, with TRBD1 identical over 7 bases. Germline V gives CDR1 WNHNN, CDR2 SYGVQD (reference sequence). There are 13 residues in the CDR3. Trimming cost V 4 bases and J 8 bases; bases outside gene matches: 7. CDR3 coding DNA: TGCGCCAGCAGTGGGAACAGGGGTGCCGGCTACACCTTC. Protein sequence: CASSGNRGAGYTF.

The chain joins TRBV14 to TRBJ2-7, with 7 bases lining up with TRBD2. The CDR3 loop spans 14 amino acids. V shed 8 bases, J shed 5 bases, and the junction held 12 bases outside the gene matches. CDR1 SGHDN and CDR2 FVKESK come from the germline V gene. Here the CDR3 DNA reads TGTGCCAGCGGACTGGGAGGGGAAGGTAACGAGCAGTACTTC. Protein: CASGLGGEGNEQYF.

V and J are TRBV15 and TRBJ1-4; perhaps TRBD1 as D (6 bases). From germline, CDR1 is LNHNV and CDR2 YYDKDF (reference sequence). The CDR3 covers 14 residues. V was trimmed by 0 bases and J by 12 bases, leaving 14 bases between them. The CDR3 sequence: CATSRDTGSGELFF. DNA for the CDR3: TGTGCCACCAGCAGAGATACAGGGTCGGGGGAACTGTTTTTT.

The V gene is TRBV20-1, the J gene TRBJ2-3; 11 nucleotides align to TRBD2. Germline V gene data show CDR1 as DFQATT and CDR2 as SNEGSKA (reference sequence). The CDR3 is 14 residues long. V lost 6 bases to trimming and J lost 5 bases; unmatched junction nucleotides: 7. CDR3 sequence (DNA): TGCAGTGCCACGACTAGCGGGAAAAAAGATACGCAGTATTTT. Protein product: CSATTSGKKDTQYF.

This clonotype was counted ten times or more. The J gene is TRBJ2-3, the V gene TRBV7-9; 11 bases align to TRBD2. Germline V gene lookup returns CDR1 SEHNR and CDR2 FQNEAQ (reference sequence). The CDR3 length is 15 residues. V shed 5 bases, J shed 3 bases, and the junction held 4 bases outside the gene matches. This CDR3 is CASSGTSGLTDTQYF. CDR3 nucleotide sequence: TGTGCCAGCAGCGGGACTAGCGGTTTAACAGATACGCAGTATTTT.

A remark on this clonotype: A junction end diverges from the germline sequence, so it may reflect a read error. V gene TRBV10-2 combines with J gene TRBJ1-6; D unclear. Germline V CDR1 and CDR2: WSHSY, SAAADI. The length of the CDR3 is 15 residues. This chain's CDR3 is CASSEWSVNSSPLHF. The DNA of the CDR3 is TGCGCCAGCAGCGAGTGGTCAGTCAATAGTTCACCCCTCCACTTT.

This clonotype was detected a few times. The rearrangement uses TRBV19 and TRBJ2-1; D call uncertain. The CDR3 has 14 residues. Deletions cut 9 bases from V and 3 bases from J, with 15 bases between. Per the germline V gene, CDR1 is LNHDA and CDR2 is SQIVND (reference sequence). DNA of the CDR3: TGTGCCAGCCGAAGTGAAGGGTTCTACAATGAGCAGTTCTTC. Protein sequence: CASRSEGFYNEQFF.

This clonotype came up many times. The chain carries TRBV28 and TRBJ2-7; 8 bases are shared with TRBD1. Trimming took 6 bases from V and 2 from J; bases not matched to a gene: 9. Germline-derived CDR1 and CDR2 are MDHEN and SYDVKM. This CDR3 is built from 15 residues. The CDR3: CASSGRGQVTYEQYF. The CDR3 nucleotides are TGTGCCAGCAGCGGAAGGGGACAGGTGACCTACGAGCAGTACTTC.

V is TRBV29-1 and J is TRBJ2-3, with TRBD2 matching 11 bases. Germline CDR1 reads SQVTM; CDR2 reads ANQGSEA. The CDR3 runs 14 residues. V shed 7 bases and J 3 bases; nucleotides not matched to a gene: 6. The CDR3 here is CSGGTSGLTDTQYF. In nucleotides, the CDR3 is TGCAGCGGTGGGACTAGCGGTTTAACAGATACGCAGTATTTT.

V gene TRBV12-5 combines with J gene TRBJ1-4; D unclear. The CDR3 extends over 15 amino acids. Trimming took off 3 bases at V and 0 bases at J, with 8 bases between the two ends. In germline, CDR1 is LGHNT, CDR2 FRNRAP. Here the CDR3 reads CASGLGGATNEKLFF. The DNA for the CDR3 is TGTGCTAGTGGTTTAGGAGGCGCAACTAATGAAAAACTGTTTTTT. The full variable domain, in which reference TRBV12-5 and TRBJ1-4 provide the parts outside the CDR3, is DARVTQTPRHKVTEMGQEVTMRCQPILGHNTVFWYRQTMMQGLELLAYFRNRAPLDDSGMPKDRFSAEMPDATLATLKIQPSEPRDSAVYFCASGLGGATNEKLFFGSGTQLSVL.

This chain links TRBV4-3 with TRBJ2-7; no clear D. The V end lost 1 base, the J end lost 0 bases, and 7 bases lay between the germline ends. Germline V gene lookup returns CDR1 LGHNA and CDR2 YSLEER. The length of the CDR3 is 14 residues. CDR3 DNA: TGCGCCAGCAGCCAAGGCGGTAACTCCTACGAGCAGTACTTC. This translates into CASSQGGNSYEQYF.

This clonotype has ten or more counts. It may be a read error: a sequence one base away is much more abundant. The CDR3 coding sequence is TGTGCCAGCAGCACCGACCAGACCTACGAGCAGTACTTC. Translating gives CASSTDQTYEQYF. The chain carries TRBV5-4 and TRBJ2-7; D gene uncertain. CDR1 and CDR2 (germline): SGHNT, YYREEE (reference sequence). V lost 4 bases and J 2 bases, leaving 10 bases between the germline ends. The CDR3 is 13 amino acids.

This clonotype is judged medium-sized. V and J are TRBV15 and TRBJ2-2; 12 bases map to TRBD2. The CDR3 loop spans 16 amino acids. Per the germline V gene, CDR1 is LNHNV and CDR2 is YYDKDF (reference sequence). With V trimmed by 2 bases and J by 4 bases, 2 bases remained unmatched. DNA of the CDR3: TGTGCCACCAGCAGACAGACTAGCGGGAGCACCGGGGAGCTGTTTTTT. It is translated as CATSRQTSGSTGELFF.